This T cell receptor (beta chain) was sequenced for a study of OX40 agonist ivuxolimab in advanced cancers. Study outcomes and limitations: Relative to CD4+, CD8+ T cells held more expanded clones on average. Compared with others, partial responders at 0.1-3.0 mg/kg displayed clonal expansion among the lowest. The study observed clonal expansion of CD4+ and CD8+ blood T cells by week 6 at 0.1 to 3.0 mg/kg.

Profiled with immunoSEQ multiplex PCR; TCRdb holds only in-frame clones, not every one. This table has 65,000 to 80,000 clones, 85% to 90% appearing once. Germline-derived CDR1 and CDR2 are SEHNR and FQNEAQ (reference sequence). This CDR3 region has 14 residues. J was trimmed by 3 bases and V by 4 bases; bases with no gene match: 3. Patients with a history of autoimmune disease or on systemic immunosuppression were excluded. This clone was counted a few times. Its antigen is as yet unknown. Sequencing used CD4+ or CD8+ T cells sorted from blood, obtained in a trial of the OX40 agonist ivuxolimab. The chain uses TRBV7-9 and TRBJ2-1, with 7 bases aligning to TRBD1. The TCR originated in an adult with an advanced solid tumor such as melanoma, head and neck, liver or kidney cancer. CDR3 loop: CASSWGTDYNEQFF. DNA of the CDR3: TGTGCCAGCAGCTGGGGGACAGACTACAATGAGCAGTTCTTC.